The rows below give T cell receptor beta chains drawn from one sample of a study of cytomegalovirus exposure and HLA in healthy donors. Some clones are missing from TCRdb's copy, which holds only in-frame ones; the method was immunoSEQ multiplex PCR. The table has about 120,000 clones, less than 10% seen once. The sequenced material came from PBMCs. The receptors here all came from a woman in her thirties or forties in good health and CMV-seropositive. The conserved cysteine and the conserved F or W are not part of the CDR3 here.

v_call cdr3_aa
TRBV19 ASSIELHQPQH
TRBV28 ASSSPQAAQETQY
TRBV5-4 ASSFSPGPGNTGELF
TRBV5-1 ASSLRTGNTEAF
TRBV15 ATESLQGDQPQH
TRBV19 ASSIAKPGRSEAF
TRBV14 ASSSLGTGRFSGNTIY
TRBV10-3 AISGGGFGAF
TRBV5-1 ASSATYRGTYNEQF
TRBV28 ASKGQAISSYNSPLH
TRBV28 ASSKIRGGWETQY
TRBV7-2 ASSLELAGAGELF
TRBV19 ASSINSQNTEAF
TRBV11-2 ASSLVWTSGGADEQF
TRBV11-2 ASSPTPGFNSPLH
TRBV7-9 ASSPIGAPEDTQY
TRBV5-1 ASSPDTENTEAF
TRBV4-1 ASSQSRDRVDEQF
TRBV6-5 ASSWGTGGNTEAF
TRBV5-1 ASSLDATTRGRYNEQF
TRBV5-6 ASSRTANQPQH
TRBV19 ASTPSRDNHYEQY
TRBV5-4 ASSPVPSSYNEQF
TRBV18 ASSTTTSSYEQY
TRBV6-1 ASSEVPGGSGNTIY
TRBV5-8 ASSFDRATDTQY
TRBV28 ASSKGQSRYQPQH
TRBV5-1 ASSFAGRRSYEQY
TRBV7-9 ASSRAHGGSEAF
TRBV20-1 SASVRDKPF
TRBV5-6 ASSSDIRVNEQY
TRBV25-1 ASRDTTGTYEQY
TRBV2 ASNSPGGTKEQY
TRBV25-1 ASSESGGGGNQPQH
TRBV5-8 ASSLGQGHPVGYT